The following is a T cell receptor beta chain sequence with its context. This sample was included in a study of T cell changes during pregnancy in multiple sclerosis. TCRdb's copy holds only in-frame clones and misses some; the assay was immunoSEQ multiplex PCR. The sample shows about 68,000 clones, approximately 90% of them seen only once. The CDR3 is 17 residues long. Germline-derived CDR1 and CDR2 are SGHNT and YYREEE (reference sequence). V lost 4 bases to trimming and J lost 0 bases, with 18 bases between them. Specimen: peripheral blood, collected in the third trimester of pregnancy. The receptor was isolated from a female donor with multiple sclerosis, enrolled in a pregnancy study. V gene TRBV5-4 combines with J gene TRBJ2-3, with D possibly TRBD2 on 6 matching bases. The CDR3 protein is CASSDGWGLFSTDTQYF. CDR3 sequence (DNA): TGTGCCAGCAGCGACGGTTGGGGACTTTTTAGCACAGATACGCAGTATTTT. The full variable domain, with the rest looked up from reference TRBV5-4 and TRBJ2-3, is ETGVTQSPTHLIKTRGQQVTLRCSSQSGHNTVSWYQQALGQGPQFIFQYYREEENGRGNFPPRFSGLQFPNYSSELNVNALELDDSALYLCASSDGWGLFSTDTQYFGPGTRLTVL.